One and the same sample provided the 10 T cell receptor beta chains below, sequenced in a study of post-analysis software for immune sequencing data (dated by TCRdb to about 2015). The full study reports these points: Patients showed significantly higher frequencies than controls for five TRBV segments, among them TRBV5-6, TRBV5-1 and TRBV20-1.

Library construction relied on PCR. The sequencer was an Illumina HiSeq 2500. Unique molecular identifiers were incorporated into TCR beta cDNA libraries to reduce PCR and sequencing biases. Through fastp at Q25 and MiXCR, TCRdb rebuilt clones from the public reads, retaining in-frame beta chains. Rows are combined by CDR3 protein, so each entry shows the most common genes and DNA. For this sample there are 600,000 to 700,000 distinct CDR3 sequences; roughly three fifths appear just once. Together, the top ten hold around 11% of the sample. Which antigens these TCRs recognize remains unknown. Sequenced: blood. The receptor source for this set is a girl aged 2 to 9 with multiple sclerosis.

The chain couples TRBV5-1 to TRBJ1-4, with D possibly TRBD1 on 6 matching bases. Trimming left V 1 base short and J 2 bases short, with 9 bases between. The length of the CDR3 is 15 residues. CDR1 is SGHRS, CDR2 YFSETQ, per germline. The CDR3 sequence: CASSLTGFTNEKLFF. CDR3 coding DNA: TGCGCCAGCAGCTTGACAGGGTTTACTAATGAAAAACTGTTTTTT.

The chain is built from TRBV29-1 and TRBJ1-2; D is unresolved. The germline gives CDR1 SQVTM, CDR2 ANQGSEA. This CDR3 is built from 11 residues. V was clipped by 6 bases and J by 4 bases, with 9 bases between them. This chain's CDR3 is CSVTAAYGYTF. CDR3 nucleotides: TGCAGCGTCACCGCAGCCTATGGCTACACCTTC.

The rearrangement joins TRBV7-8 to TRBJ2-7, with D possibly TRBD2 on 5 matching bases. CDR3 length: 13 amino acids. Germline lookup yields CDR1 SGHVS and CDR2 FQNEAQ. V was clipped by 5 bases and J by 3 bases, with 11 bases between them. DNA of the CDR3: TGTGCCAGCAGCCCGCGGGCCCTCTACGAGCAGTACTTC. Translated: CASSPRALYEQYF.

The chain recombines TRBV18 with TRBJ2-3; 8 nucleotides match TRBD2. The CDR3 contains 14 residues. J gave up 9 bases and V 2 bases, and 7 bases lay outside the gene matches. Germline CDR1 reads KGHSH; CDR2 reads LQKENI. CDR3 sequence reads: CASSPGAGAPTQYF. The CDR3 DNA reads TGTGCCAGCTCACCAGGAGCGGGAGCACCCACGCAGTATTTT.

The CDR3, as DNA: TGCAGTGCTAGAGAACCCCTCAGGACAGGGCTAAGGGGCGATGAGCAGTTCTTC. This encodes CSAREPLRTGLRGDEQFF. The chain has TRBV20-1 and TRBJ2-1; TRBD1 agrees at 8 bases. This CDR3 region has 18 residues. The germline gives CDR1 DFQATT, CDR2 SNEGSKA (reference sequence). Unmatched junction bases numbered 18, after V lost 0 bases and J lost 8 bases.

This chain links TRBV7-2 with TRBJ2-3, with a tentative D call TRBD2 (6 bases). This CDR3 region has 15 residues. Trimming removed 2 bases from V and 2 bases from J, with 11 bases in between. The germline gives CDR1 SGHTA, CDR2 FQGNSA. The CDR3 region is CASSLQAGDTDTQYF. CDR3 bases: TGTGCCAGCAGCTTACAAGCGGGCGACACAGATACGCAGTATTTT.

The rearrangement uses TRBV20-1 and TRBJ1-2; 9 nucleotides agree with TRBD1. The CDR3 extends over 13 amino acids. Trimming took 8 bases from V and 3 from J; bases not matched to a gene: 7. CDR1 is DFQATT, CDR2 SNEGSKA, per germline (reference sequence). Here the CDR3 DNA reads TGCAGTCCCTCGACAGGGGGGGACTATGGCTACACCTTC. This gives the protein CSPSTGGDYGYTF.

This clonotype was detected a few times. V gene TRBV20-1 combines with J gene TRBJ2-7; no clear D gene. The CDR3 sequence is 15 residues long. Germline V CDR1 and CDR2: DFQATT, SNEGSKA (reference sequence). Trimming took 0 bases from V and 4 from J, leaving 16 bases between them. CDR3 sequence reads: CSARDRLDERYEQYF. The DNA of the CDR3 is TGCAGTGCTAGAGATAGGCTAGACGAAAGATACGAGCAGTACTTC.

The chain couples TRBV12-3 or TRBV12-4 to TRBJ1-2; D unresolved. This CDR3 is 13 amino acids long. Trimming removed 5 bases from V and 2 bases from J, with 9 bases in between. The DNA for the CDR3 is TGTGCCAGCAGTGAAACATACAACTATGGCTACACCTTC. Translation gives CASSETYNYGYTF.

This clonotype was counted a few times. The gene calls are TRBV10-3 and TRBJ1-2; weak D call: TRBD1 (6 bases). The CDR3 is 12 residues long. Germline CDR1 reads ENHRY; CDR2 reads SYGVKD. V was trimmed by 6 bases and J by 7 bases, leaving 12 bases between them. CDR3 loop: CAIRQGESGYTF. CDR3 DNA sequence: TGTGCCATCAGACAGGGAGAAAGTGGCTACACCTTC.